These 16 T cell receptor beta chains were all obtained from the same sample, sequenced in a study of circulating and synovial CD4+ cells in juvenile arthritis. Profiling relied on immunoSEQ multiplex PCR, and the TCRdb table lists in-frame clones only, not all of them. Altogether just over 35,000 clones are present, approximately 94% being singletons, with the ten largest covering 0.55% to 0.75%. The sequencing input was CD4+ T cells from blood. The receptors shown here come from a human donor with juvenile idiopathic arthritis.

The V call is TRBV5-4, the J call TRBJ2-7; maybe TRBD2 (6 bases). Trimming stripped 2 bases from V and 6 bases from J, with 12 bases between. The CDR3 totals 13 residues. From germline, CDR1 is SGHNT and CDR2 YYREEE (reference sequence). CDR3 coding DNA: TGTGCCAGCAGCTTTTGGCGGGGTGGCGAGCAGTACTTC. Translating gives CASSFWRGGEQYF.

This chain's CDR3 is CASSSQTDSFTDTQYF. The CDR3 region has the DNA TGTGCCAGCAGTTCCCAGACGGACAGTTTCACAGATACGCAGTATTTT. The chain links TRBV6-5 to TRBJ2-3; D perhaps matches TRBD1 (6 bases). Trimming took 4 bases from V and 2 from J, leaving 16 bases between them. The CDR3 spans 16 residues. Germline CDR1 and CDR2: MNHEY and SVGAGI.

This sequence joins TRBV12-5 and TRBJ1-1; no reliable D call. The CDR3 has 12 residues. CDR1 and CDR2 from the germline V gene are LGHNT and FRNRAP. The V end lost 6 bases, the J end lost 6 bases, and 11 bases lay between the germline ends. The CDR3 region has the DNA TGTGCTAGTGGCCTAATCCCCGCTGAAGCTTTCTTT. Protein product: CASGLIPAEAFF. Based on the CDR3 plus reference TRBV12-5 and TRBJ1-1, the full variable domain is DARVTQTPRHKVTEMGQEVTMRCQPILGHNTVFWYRQTMMQGLELLAYFRNRAPLDDSGMPKDRFSAEMPDATLATLKIQPSEPRDSAVYFCASGLIPAEAFFGQGTRLTVV.

This rearrangement joins TRBV18 to TRBJ2-1; D may be TRBD1 (6 bases). Germline V lookup: CDR1 KGHSH, CDR2 LQKENI. The V gene lost 3 bases and the J gene lost 5 bases, with 11 bases spanning the gap. The CDR3 loop spans 14 amino acids. The CDR3 loop reads CASSPTGPHNEQFF. The CDR3 coding sequence is TGTGCCAGCTCACCCACAGGGCCCCACAATGAGCAGTTCTTC.

V and J are TRBV7-9 and TRBJ2-5; 10 nucleotides align to TRBD1. With 0 bases clipped from V and 5 bases from J, the junction kept 6 bases outside the gene matches. This CDR3 comprises 16 residues. In germline, CDR1 is SEHNR, CDR2 FQNEAQ (reference sequence). The CDR3 DNA reads TGTGCCAGCAGCTTAGCGGTTGGACAGGGGGTGGAGACCCAGTACTTC. Encoded protein: CASSLAVGQGVETQYF.

The V gene is TRBV6-4, the J gene TRBJ2-3; TRBD2 agrees at 10 bases. Germline V gives CDR1 MRHNA, CDR2 SNTAGT. V dropped 0 bases and J dropped 4; count of bases not matched to a gene: 1. The CDR3 runs to 15 residues. Written as DNA, the CDR3 is TGTGCCAGCAGTGACTCTCTAGCGGGGGCAGATACGCAGTATTTT. Translation: CASSDSLAGADTQYF.

The chain recombines TRBV21-1 with TRBJ1-2. TRBV21-1 is termed a pseudogene. This CDR3 has 16 amino acids. CDR3 in DNA: TGTGCCAGCAGCAAAGCCCCCTCCGCCGGAGACTATGGCTACACCTTC. This translates into CASSKAPSAGDYGYTF.

CDR3 in amino acids: CASSIFSGNPQETQYF. Written as DNA, the CDR3 is TGTGCCAGTAGTATTTTTTCCGGGAATCCACAAGAGACCCAGTACTTC. The chain has TRBV19 and TRBJ2-5; perhaps TRBD2 as D (5 bases). The V end lost 3 bases, the J end lost 2 bases, and 16 bases lay between the germline ends. Germline assignment: CDR1 LNHDA and CDR2 SQIVND (reference sequence). CDR3 length: 16 amino acids. Based on the CDR3 plus reference TRBV19 and TRBJ2-5, the full variable domain is DGGITQSPKYLFRKEGQNVTLSCEQNLNHDAMYWYRQDPGQGLRLIYYSQIVNDFQKGDIAEGYSVSREKKESFPLTVTSAQKNPTAFYLCASSIFSGNPQETQYFGPGTRLLVL.

This sequence joins TRBV19 and TRBJ1-2; a possible D gene is TRBD1 (6 bases). CDR3 length: 13 amino acids. The V and J ends lost 8 bases and 8 bases respectively, with 18 bases between them. The germline V gene has CDR1 LNHDA and CDR2 SQIVND (reference sequence). The CDR3, as DNA: TGTGCCAGTCTCGCCAGGGGTTATGGAGGCTACACCTTC. It yields the protein CASLARGYGGYTF.

The chain recombines TRBV4-3 with TRBJ2-7, with 12 bases matching TRBD1. CDR3 length equals 16 residues. V lost 1 base and J lost 2; bases outside the gene matches: 3. The germline V gene encodes CDR1 LGHNA and CDR2 YSLEER. CDR3: CASSQGRDRGPYEQYF. The CDR3 DNA follows: TGCGCCAGCAGCCAAGGACGGGACAGGGGGCCCTACGAGCAGTACTTC.

V usage is TRBV9 and J usage is TRBJ2-1; the D is unclear. The CDR3 is made up of 14 amino acids. Trimming pared 4 bases from V and 6 bases from J, leaving 14 bases between. In germline, CDR1 is SGDLS, CDR2 YYNGEE. The CDR3 region has the DNA TGTGCCAGCAGCCTGCCCGACCCAGGCAATGAGCAGTTCTTC. This sequence encodes CASSLPDPGNEQFF.

The chain carries TRBV5-6 and TRBJ1-2; D is unresolved. CDR1 is SGHDT and CDR2 is YYEEEE in the germline V gene. Trimming took off 2 bases at V and 8 bases at J, with 10 bases between the two ends. CDR3 length: 12 residues. The CDR3 DNA follows: TGTGCCAGCAGCTTTAGCGGGTTAGGCTACACCTTC. Protein sequence: CASSFSGLGYTF.

The chain recombines TRBV2 with TRBJ2-2; 9 bases are shared with TRBD1. The ends lost 4 bases at V and 5 bases at J; junction bases unmatched: 5. The CDR3 loop spans 15 amino acids. Germline-derived CDR1 and CDR2 are SNHLY and FYNNEI. The CDR3, as DNA: TGTGCCAGCAGTGCAGGACAGGGGAGTACCGGGGAGCTGTTTTTT. Amino acids: CASSAGQGSTGELFF.

On this clone: Different DNA sequences within this sample yield the same CDR3. The CDR3, as DNA: TGTGCCATCAGGGATAAAAAACAGGGGTATAATTCACCCCTCCACTTT. This gives the protein CAIRDKKQGYNSPLHF. The J gene is TRBJ1-6, the V gene TRBV10-3; TRBD1 agrees at 7 bases. Germline loops: CDR1 ENHRY, CDR2 SYGVKD. The CDR3 is made up of 16 amino acids. The V gene end was trimmed by 6 bases and the J gene end by 4 bases; junction bases not matched to a gene: 9.

The rearrangement links TRBV7-2 to TRBJ1-2, with a possible D match to TRBD1 (6 bases). Trimming removed 3 bases at V and 4 bases at J, with 9 bases between. CDR3 length: 13 residues. Per germline, CDR1 SGHTA and CDR2 FQGNSA. In nucleotides, the CDR3 is TGTGCCAGCAGCTTTACGGACAGCTATGGCTACACCTTC. This gives the protein CASSFTDSYGYTF.

As for this clone: This same CDR3 is encoded by further DNA sequences in the sample. The chain uses TRBV4-2 and TRBJ1-6, with D possibly TRBD1 on 5 matching bases. Trimming left V 0 bases short and J 13 bases short, with 13 bases between. CDR3 length: 14 amino acids. CDR1 is LGHNA, CDR2 YNFKEQ, per germline. This CDR3 is CASSQDRQNSPLHF. The CDR3, as DNA: TGTGCCAGCAGCCAAGACCGACAGAACTCCCCCCTCCACTTT.